This T cell receptor beta chain emerged from a study of vaccination and CD4 T cells after COVID-19. With 8 bases removed from V and 2 bases from J, the gap between germline ends came to 14 bases. CDR1 MNHNS and CDR2 SASEGT come from the germline V gene. This CDR3 spans 14 amino acids. Sample treatment: roughly 10-day PBMC culture with coronavirus spike peptide pools or control peptides (ViraFEST assay). With the Oncomine TCR Beta short-read assay, DNA from cultured CD4+ T cells was sequenced. TCRdb reprocessed the PCR reads via MiXCR and lists one record per CDR3 protein. This table holds approximately 20,000 distinct CDR3 sequences, approximately 78% found once. In its sample, this clonotype was seen a few times. The antigen is undetermined.

The chain joins TRBV6-1 to TRBJ2-3; D may correspond to TRBD1 or TRBD2 (5 bases each). This TCR derives from a human donor who received a COVID-19 vaccine. This specimen consisted of CD4+ T cells from blood, cultured in vitro, obtained after SARS-CoV-2 vaccination. This CDR3 is CASWSGRPTDTQYF. CDR3 DNA: TGTGCCAGCTGGTCGGGACGGCCCACAGATACGCAGTATTTT.